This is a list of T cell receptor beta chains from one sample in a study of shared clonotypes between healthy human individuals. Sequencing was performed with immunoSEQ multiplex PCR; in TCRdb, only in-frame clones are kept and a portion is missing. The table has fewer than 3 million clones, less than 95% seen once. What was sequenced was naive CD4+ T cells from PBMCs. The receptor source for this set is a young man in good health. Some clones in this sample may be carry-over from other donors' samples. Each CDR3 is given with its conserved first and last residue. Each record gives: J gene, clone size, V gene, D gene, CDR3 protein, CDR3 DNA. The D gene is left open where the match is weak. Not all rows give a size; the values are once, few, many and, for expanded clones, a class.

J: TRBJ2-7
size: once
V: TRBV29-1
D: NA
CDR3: CSVVSVSSYEQYF
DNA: TGCAGCGTTGTGTCGGTCAGCTCCTACGAGCAGTACTTC

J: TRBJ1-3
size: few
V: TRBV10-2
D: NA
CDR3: CASSELLRRDTIYF
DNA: TGCGCCAGCAGTGAGCTCCTCAGGCGGGATACCATATATTTT

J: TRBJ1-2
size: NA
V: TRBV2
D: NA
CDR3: CASTQGNYGYTF
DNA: TGTGCCAGCACGCAGGGTAACTATGGCTACACCTTC

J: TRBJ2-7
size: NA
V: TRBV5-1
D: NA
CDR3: CASTPTGFSYEQYF
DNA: TGCGCCAGCACTCCTACCGGCTTCTCCTACGAGCAGTACTTC

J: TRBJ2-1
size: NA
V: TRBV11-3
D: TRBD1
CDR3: CASSSGGNEQFF
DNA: TGTGCCAGCAGCTCAGGGGGCAATGAGCAGTTCTTC

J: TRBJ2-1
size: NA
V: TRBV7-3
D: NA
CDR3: CASSLTTGGRQFF
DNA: TGTGCCAGCAGCTTAACTACCGGGGGCCGGCAGTTCTTC

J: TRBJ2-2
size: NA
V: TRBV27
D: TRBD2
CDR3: CASSPPAGVYTGELFF
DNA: TGTGCCAGCAGTCCCCCGGCGGGAGTTTACACCGGGGAGCTGTTTTTT

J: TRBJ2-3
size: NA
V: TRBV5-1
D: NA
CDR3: CASSVGWRDLTDTQYF
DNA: TGCGCCAGCAGCGTCGGGTGGCGGGACCTCACAGATACGCAGTATTTT

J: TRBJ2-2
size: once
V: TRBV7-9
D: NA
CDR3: CASSLDRPNTGELFF
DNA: TGTGCCAGCAGCTTAGACAGGCCGAACACCGGGGAGCTGTTTTTT

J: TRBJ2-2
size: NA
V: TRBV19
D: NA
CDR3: CASSIGPGRGELFF
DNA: TGTGCCAGTAGTATAGGCCCGGGACGAGGGGAGCTGTTTTTT

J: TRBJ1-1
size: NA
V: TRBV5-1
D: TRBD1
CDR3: CASSSGGSGTEAFF
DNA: TGCGCCAGCAGCTCAGGGGGCTCGGGCACTGAAGCTTTCTTT

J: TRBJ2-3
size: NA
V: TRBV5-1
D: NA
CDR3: CASSFDSGGDTQYF
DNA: TGCGCCAGCAGCTTCGATTCCGGGGGAGATACGCAGTATTTT

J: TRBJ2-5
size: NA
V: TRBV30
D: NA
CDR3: CAWINAGGEETQYF
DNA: TGTGCCTGGATTAACGCAGGGGGGGAAGAGACCCAGTACTTC

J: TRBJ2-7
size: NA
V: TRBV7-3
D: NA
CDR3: CASSLYEGTEQYF
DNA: TGTGCCAGCAGCTTATATGAGGGCACCGAGCAGTACTTC

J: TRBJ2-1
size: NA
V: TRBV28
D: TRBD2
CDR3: CAHKPGTSFHEQFF
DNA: TGTGCCCATAAACCTGGGACTAGTTTCCATGAGCAGTTCTTC

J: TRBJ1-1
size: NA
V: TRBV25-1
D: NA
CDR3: CASSEWGRGKTEAFF
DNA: TGTGCCAGCAGTGAATGGGGAAGGGGAAAAACTGAAGCTTTCTTT

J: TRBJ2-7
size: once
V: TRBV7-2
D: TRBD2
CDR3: CASSSSGGSYEQYF
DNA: TGTGCCAGCAGCTCGAGCGGGGGCTCCTACGAGCAGTACTTC

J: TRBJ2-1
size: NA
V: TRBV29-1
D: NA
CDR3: CSVEGRGGVYNEQFF
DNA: TGCAGCGTTGAAGGCCGGGGCGGGGTCTACAATGAGCAGTTCTTC

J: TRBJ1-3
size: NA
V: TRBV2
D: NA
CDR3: CASSEAAHPGNTIYF
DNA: TGTGCCAGCAGTGAAGCAGCCCACCCGGGAAACACCATATATTTT

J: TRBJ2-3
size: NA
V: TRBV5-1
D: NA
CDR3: CASSSQGASGVRDTQYF
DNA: TGCGCCAGCAGCTCCCAGGGGGCTAGCGGGGTTCGGGATACGCAGTATTTT

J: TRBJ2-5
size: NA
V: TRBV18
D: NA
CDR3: CASSPSGAQETQYF
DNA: TGTGCCAGCTCACCAAGCGGAGCTCAAGAGACCCAGTACTTC

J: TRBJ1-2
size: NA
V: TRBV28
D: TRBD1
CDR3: CASSLIRGAGYTF
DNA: TGTGCCAGCAGTTTAATCAGGGGGGCTGGCTACACCTTC

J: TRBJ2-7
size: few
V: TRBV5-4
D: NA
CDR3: CASSLGAYEQYF
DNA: TGTGCCAGCAGCTTGGGGGCCTACGAGCAGTACTTC

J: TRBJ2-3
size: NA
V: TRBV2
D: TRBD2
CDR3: CASSASGTSADTQYF
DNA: TGTGCCAGCAGTGCCTCGGGGACTAGCGCAGATACGCAGTATTTT

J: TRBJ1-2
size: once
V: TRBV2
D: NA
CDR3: CASSVDYNYGYTF
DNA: TGTGCCAGCAGTGTGGACTATAACTATGGCTACACCTTC

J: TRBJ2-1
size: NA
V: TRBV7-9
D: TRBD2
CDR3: CASSRTSGIYNEQFF
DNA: TGTGCCAGCAGCCGGACTAGCGGGATCTACAATGAGCAGTTCTTC

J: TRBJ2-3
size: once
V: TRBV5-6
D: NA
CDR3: CASSLFGESGGTDTQYF
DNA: TGTGCCAGCAGCTTGTTCGGGGAGAGTGGGGGCACAGATACGCAGTATTTT

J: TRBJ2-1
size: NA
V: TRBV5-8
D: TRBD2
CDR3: CASSSYPREGPSEQFF
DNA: TGTGCCAGCAGCTCTTACCCCCGGGAGGGCCCCTCTGAGCAGTTCTTC

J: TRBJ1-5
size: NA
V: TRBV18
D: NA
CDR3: CASSPPSLGGNQPQHF
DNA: TGTGCCAGCTCACCTCCTAGCCTTGGGGGCAATCAGCCCCAGCATTTT